Below are 27 T cell receptor beta chains sequenced from a single sample in a study of blood T cell repertoires in COVID-19. TCRdb keeps only in-frame clones here, not all; method: immunoSEQ multiplex PCR. The profile shows about 120,000 clones, around 86% of them singletons. The sample taken for sequencing was peripheral blood. The receptors derive from a man between 60 and 75 years old with acute or convalescent COVID-19.

This chain connects TRBV10-3 to TRBJ2-2; TRBD2 matches 11 bases. V was pared by 9 bases and J by 4 bases, with 4 bases of the junction left unmatched. There are 14 residues in the CDR3. Per germline, CDR1 ENHRY and CDR2 SYGVKD. The CDR3 region has the DNA TGTGCCATACTAGCGGGAGAACTCACCGGGGAGCTGTTTTTT. This codes for CAILAGELTGELFF.

As for this clone: No conserved phenylalanine or tryptophan ends this CDR3, so it is likely a read error. It is unclear where the CDR3 begins or ends on the DNA, so no DNA is shown, and the CDR3 is as TCRdb lists it. The chain combines TRBV27 with TRBJ2-7; TRBD2 was called by the table and not checked on the DNA. The germline V gene has CDR1 MNHEY and CDR2 SMNVEV (reference sequence). The CDR3 is 10 amino acids in total, end residues counted. The CDR3 protein is CASSLSPDLD.

This sequence joins TRBV19 and TRBJ2-5; D unresolved. Trimming shortened V by 4 bases and J by 2 bases, and 11 bases separated the two germline ends. The CDR3 runs 14 residues. Germline CDR1 reads LNHDA; CDR2 reads SQIVND (reference sequence). CDR3 residues: CASSKNGGQETQYF. The CDR3 bases are TGTGCCAGTAGTAAAAACGGCGGACAAGAGACCCAGTACTTC.

This clone appeared a few times. This chain joins TRBV2 and TRBJ1-6; 9 nucleotides line up with TRBD1. The V gene's germline CDR1 is SNHLY and CDR2 FYNNEI. CDR3 length: 15 amino acids. Trimming took 6 bases from V and 10 from J; bases not matched to a gene: 10. CDR3 bases: TGTGCCAGCAGCTTGGACAGGGGCACGGTATCACCCCTCCACTTT. Amino acids: CASSLDRGTVSPLHF. Drawing the rest from reference TRBV2 and TRBJ1-6, the complete variable domain is EPEVTQTPSHQVTQMGQEVILRCVPISNHLYFYWYRQILGQKVEFLVSFYNNEISEKSEIFDDQFSVERPDGSNFTLKIRSTKLEDSAMYFCASSLDRGTVSPLHFGNGTRLTVT.

The table lists this clone with a count of one. The J gene is TRBJ1-4, the V gene TRBV2, with a weak D call TRBD1 (5 bases). CDR3 size: 15 residues. Germline loops: CDR1 SNHLY, CDR2 FYNNEI. V dropped 6 bases and J dropped 8 bases, with 19 bases sitting between them. The CDR3 loop reads CASSGRDQKGEKLFF. The DNA of the CDR3 is TGTGCCAGCAGCGGGCGGGACCAAAAGGGAGAAAAACTGTTTTTT.

CDR3 nucleotides: TGTGCCAGCAGTAGACAAGGACTTAGCAATCAGCCCCAGCATTTT. It yields the protein CASSRQGLSNQPQHF. The chain uses TRBV6-5 and TRBJ1-5; D not certain. The CDR3 extends over 15 amino acids. Germline loops: CDR1 MNHEY, CDR2 SVGAGI. V was shortened by 5 bases and J by 0 bases, with 11 bases between the two germline ends.

The CDR3 coding sequence is TGCGCCAGCAGCCCCGCCGGGGATGGTACACCCCTCCACTTT. It specifies CASSPAGDGTPLHF. V is TRBV5-1 and J is TRBJ1-6; unclear D gene. CDR1 and CDR2 from the germline V gene are SGHRS and YFSETQ. The V end was cut by 4 bases, the J end by 11 bases, with 16 bases between. The CDR3 length is 14 residues. The full variable domain, rest sourced from reference TRBV5-1 and TRBJ1-6, is KAGVTQTPRYLIKTRGQQVTLSCSPISGHRSVSWYQQTPGQGLQFLFEYFSETQRNKGNFPGRFSGRQFSNSRSEMNVSTLELGDSALYLCASSPAGDGTPLHFGNGTRLTVT.

The count of this clone is one. This chain connects TRBV10-3 to TRBJ1-6, with D unresolved. The CDR3 consists of 13 residues. Trimming took 8 bases from V and 10 from J, leaving 15 bases between them. Germline V gene sequence: CDR1 ENHRY, CDR2 SYGVKD. The CDR3 nucleotides read TGTGCCATCGGGGAGACTCCCGCATCACCCCTCCACTTT. Amino acid sequence: CAIGETPASPLHF.

The chain couples TRBV5-4 to TRBJ1-4, with TRBD1 as a possible D gene (6 bases). Trimming cost V 2 bases and J 5 bases, with 10 bases left between them. This CDR3 has 14 residues. Per germline, CDR1 SGHNT and CDR2 YYREEE (reference sequence). CDR3 in amino acids: CASSFGTRNEKLFF. For the CDR3, the DNA is TGTGCCAGCAGCTTTGGGACACGGAATGAAAAACTGTTTTTT.

J is TRBJ2-3 and V is TRBV9, with no clear D. The CDR3 is 14 amino acids. V was shortened by 0 bases and J by 3 bases, with 8 bases between the two germline ends. Germline V gene sequence: CDR1 SGDLS, CDR2 YYNGEE. The CDR3 DNA is TGTGCCAGCAGCGTAGGGGCAGATACAGATACGCAGTATTTT. Its protein product is CASSVGADTDTQYF.

This clone appeared a few times. The chain is built from TRBV7-9 and TRBJ2-1, with 7 bases identical to TRBD1. CDR1 and CDR2 from the germline V gene are SEHNR and FQNEAQ (reference sequence). The CDR3 has 15 amino acids. Trimming at V came to 2 bases and at J to 7 bases, leaving 8 bases not matched to a gene. In nucleotides, the CDR3 is TGTGCCAGCAGCTTACCAGGGGGTCGGAGTAATGAGCAGTTCTTC. Its translation is CASSLPGGRSNEQFF. The complete variable domain, with remaining parts taken from reference TRBV7-9 and TRBJ2-1, reads DTGVSQNPRHKITKRGQNVTFRCDPISEHNRLYWYRQTLGQGPEFLTYFQNEAQLEKSRLLSDRFSAERPKGSFSTLEIQRTEQGDSAMYLCASSLPGGRSNEQFFGPGTRLTVL.

The gene calls are TRBV27 and TRBJ2-7; unclear D gene. The CDR3 has 13 residues. Per germline, CDR1 MNHEY and CDR2 SMNVEV (reference sequence). V was clipped by 2 bases and J by 6 bases, with 11 bases between them. CDR3 region: CASSLSDTREQYF. The CDR3 region has the DNA TGTGCCAGCAGTTTAAGTGACACCCGCGAGCAGTACTTC.

The V call is TRBV30, the J call TRBJ2-7, with TRBD2 matching over 11 bases. J lost 4 bases, V lost 5 bases, and 7 bases had no gene match. CDR1 and CDR2 from the germline V gene are GTSNPN and SVGIG (reference sequence). The CDR3 runs to 14 residues. The DNA of the CDR3 is TGTGCCTGGTCCGCACTAGCGGGAGTATACGAGCAGTACTTC. This gives the protein CAWSALAGVYEQYF. The full variable domain, its missing parts supplied by reference TRBV30 and TRBJ2-7, is SQTIHQWPATLVQPVGSPLSLECTVEGTSNPNLYWYRQAAGRGLQLLFYSVGIGQISSEVPQNLSASRPQDRQFILSSKKLLLSDSGFYLCAWSALAGVYEQYFGPGTRLTVT.

The count of this clone is one. J is TRBJ2-5 and V is TRBV7-3; the match to TRBD2 covers 10 bases. The CDR3 spans 15 residues. Germline trimming cut 0 bases from V and 2 bases from J; bases unmatched to any gene: 0. Germline CDR1 SGHTA, CDR2 FQGTGA. The CDR3 DNA reads TGTGCCAGCAGCTTAACTAGCGGGAGGCAAGAGACCCAGTACTTC. This encodes CASSLTSGRQETQYF.

The chain employs TRBV2 and TRBJ1-2; D is ambiguous. Trimming pared 2 bases from V and 4 bases from J, leaving 8 bases between. The germline gives CDR1 SNHLY, CDR2 FYNNEI. CDR3 length equals 13 residues. The CDR3: CASSEQQSYGYTF. The CDR3 bases are TGTGCCAGCAGTGAACAACAGTCCTATGGCTACACCTTC.

This clone was recorded a few times. V usage is TRBV28 and J usage is TRBJ2-7; TRBD1 matches 7 bases. The CDR3 spans 12 residues. J lost 8 bases, V lost 6 bases, and 7 bases had no gene match. The germline V gene has CDR1 MDHEN and CDR2 SYDVKM. The CDR3: CASSWDRHQQYF. In nucleotides, the CDR3 is TGTGCCAGCAGCTGGGACAGACACCAGCAGTACTTC.

The genes are TRBV7-2 and TRBJ2-7; D is undetermined. Germline CDR1 is SGHTA and CDR2 is FQGNSA. This CDR3 is built from 15 residues. V shed 4 bases and J shed 4 bases, with 17 bases lying between them. In DNA, the CDR3 is TGTGCCAGCAGCTCCGCCGCCGACGCGACTTACGAGCAGTACTTC. Translated, it gives CASSSAADATYEQYF. The full variable domain, in which reference TRBV7-2 and TRBJ2-7 provide the parts outside the CDR3, is GAGVSQSPSNKVTEKGKDVELRCDPISGHTALYWYRQSLGQGLEFLIYFQGNSAPDKSGLPSDRFSAERTGGSVSTLTIQRTQQEDSAVYLCASSSAADATYEQYFGPGTRLTVT.

The V gene is TRBV3-1 (or the pseudogene TRBV3-2), the J gene TRBJ2-7, with 13 bases matching TRBD2. Germline CDR1 LGHDT, CDR2 YNNKEL (reference sequence). With V trimmed by 3 bases and J by 7 bases, 3 bases remained unmatched. The CDR3 totals 14 residues. The CDR3 nucleotides are TGTGCCAGCAGCCAGGGACTAGCGGGAAATGAGCAGTACTTC. It yields the protein CASSQGLAGNEQYF.

The chain combines TRBV19 with TRBJ2-1, with TRBD1 matching 7 bases. Unmatched junction bases numbered 7, after V lost 6 bases and J lost 5 bases. The CDR3 length is 14 residues. Germline V gene data show CDR1 as LNHDA and CDR2 as SQIVND (reference sequence). The CDR3 protein is CASSLGTDNNEQFF. CDR3 nucleotides: TGTGCCAGTAGCCTCGGGACAGATAACAATGAGCAGTTCTTC.

The genes are TRBV7-3 and TRBJ2-3, with 14 bases identical to TRBD2. V was pared by 2 bases and J by 4 bases, with 2 bases of the junction left unmatched. Germline lookup yields CDR1 SGHTA and CDR2 FQGTGA. This CDR3 is built from 16 residues. The CDR3 sequence: CASSLGLAGGADTQYF. In DNA form, the CDR3 reads TGTGCCAGCAGCTTAGGACTAGCGGGAGGCGCAGATACGCAGTATTTT.

The chain carries TRBV2 and TRBJ2-7, with 10 nucleotides matching TRBD1. The V segment lost 2 bases and the J segment 3 bases; nucleotides outside the gene matches: 1. Germline assignment: CDR1 SNHLY and CDR2 FYNNEI. This CDR3 contains 14 residues. The CDR3 is CASSEWDRGYEQYF. CDR3 bases: TGTGCCAGCAGTGAATGGGACAGGGGCTACGAGCAGTACTTC. Full variable domain (rest looked up from reference TRBV2 and TRBJ2-7): EPEVTQTPSHQVTQMGQEVILRCVPISNHLYFYWYRQILGQKVEFLVSFYNNEISEKSEIFDDQFSVERPDGSNFTLKIRSTKLEDSAMYFCASSEWDRGYEQYFGPGTRLTVT.

V gene TRBV2 combines with J gene TRBJ1-2; D uncertain. The CDR3 has 13 residues. Germline V CDR1 and CDR2: SNHLY, FYNNEI. V gave up 8 bases and J gave up 3 bases, with 13 bases separating them. CDR3 protein: CASHPERDYGYTF. The CDR3, as DNA: TGTGCCAGCCACCCCGAGAGGGACTATGGCTACACCTTC.

This chain links TRBV19 with TRBJ2-5, with TRBD2 matching 7 bases. This CDR3 region has 14 residues. Trimming took 2 bases from V and 4 from J; bases not matched to a gene: 4. Germline CDR1 reads LNHDA; CDR2 reads SQIVND (reference sequence). The CDR3 DNA follows: TGTGCCAGTAGTATAAGGGACTATGGAGAGACCCAGTACTTC. Its translation: CASSIRDYGETQYF.

V and J are TRBV6-5 and TRBJ1-2; 9 bases are shared with TRBD1. With V trimmed by 6 bases and J by 7 bases, 6 bases remained unmatched. Germline assignment: CDR1 MNHEY and CDR2 SVGAGI. This CDR3 spans 13 amino acids. CDR3 nucleotides: TGTGCCAGCAGGGGACAGGGCATCGGTGGCTACACCTTC. This translates into CASRGQGIGGYTF.

This rearrangement joins TRBV2 to TRBJ2-7, with 10 positions matching TRBD2. CDR3 length equals 14 residues. The germline gives CDR1 SNHLY, CDR2 FYNNEI. V shed 6 bases, J shed 4 bases, and the junction held 6 bases outside the gene matches. The CDR3 DNA reads TGTGCCAGCAGGACTAGCGGGTCCGCATACGAGCAGTACTTC. As protein: CASRTSGSAYEQYF. The full variable domain, completed using reference TRBV2 and TRBJ2-7, is EPEVTQTPSHQVTQMGQEVILRCVPISNHLYFYWYRQILGQKVEFLVSFYNNEISEKSEIFDDQFSVERPDGSNFTLKIRSTKLEDSAMYFCASRTSGSAYEQYFGPGTRLTVT.

CDR3 nucleotide sequence: TGCGCCAGCAGCTTGCCTTCCTCTGGGGCCAACGTCCTGACTTTC. It yields the protein CASSLPSSGANVLTF. The chain links TRBV5-1 to TRBJ2-6; no definite D call. Trimming took 1 base from V and 0 from J, leaving 5 bases between them. Germline CDR1 reads SGHRS; CDR2 reads YFSETQ. The CDR3 is made up of 15 amino acids.

J is TRBJ2-1 and V is TRBV7-9; D gene ambiguous. This CDR3 region has 11 residues. Trimming removed 7 bases from V and 6 bases from J, with 7 bases in between. CDR1 is SEHNR, CDR2 FQNEAQ, per germline (reference sequence). CDR3 protein: CASKHSNEQFF. In nucleotides, the CDR3 is TGTGCCAGCAAGCACAGCAATGAGCAGTTCTTC.